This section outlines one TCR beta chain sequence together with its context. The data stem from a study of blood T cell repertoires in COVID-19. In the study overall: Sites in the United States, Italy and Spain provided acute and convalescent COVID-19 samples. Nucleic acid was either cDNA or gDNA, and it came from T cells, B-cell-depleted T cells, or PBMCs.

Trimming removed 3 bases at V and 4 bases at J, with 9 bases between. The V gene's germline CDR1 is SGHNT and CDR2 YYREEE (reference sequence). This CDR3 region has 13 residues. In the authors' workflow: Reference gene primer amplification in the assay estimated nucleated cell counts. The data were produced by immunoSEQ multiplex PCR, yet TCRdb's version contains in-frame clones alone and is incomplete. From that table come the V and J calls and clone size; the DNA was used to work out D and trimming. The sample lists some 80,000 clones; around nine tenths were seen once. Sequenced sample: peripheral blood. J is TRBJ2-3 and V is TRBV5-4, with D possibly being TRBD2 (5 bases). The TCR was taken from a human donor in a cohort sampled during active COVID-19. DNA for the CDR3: TGTGCCAGCAGCTACGCGGGTCCAGATACGCAGTATTTT. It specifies CASSYAGPDTQYF.